This T cell receptor (beta chain) was sequenced in a study of MAIT cells during Salmonella Paratyphi A infection (dated by TCRdb to about 2017). What the authors observed across the whole study: Although the availability of volunteer samples limited sample sizes, the sizes were judged adequate for detecting differences between groups. MAIT cell TRBV usage was oligoclonal with a preference for TRBV20 and TRBV6, and infection did not appear to change this usage. Diagnosed volunteers showed more expansion or contraction among top five MAIT clonotypes than healthy controls (about 0.54 versus 0.13), suggesting infection-driven repertoire reshaping.

Library prep was done by 5' RACE. Two rounds of PCR with Phusion High-Fidelity polymerase amplified TCRbeta, with sample-specific barcodes added in the primers. TCRbeta libraries were generated by template-switch cDNA synthesis with SMARTScribe reverse transcriptase and a TRBC-specific primer. After barcoding, samples were pooled and then prepared using the NEBNext Ultra DNA Library Prep Kit for Illumina. Libraries were sequenced on an Illumina MiSeq with the MiSeq reagent kit v2, 300 cycles. Processing in the source paper ran as follows. Jemultiplexer demultiplexed the reads by barcode, and MiTCR with default parameters aligned the reads. VDJtools filtered out non-functional sequences; clonotypes were defined by amino acid sequence, with frequencies based on assigned sequence reads. In the clonal space homeostasis analysis, clonotypes were grouped by frequency into over-represented (0.05-1), large, medium and small bins. TCRdb trimmed public reads at Q25 via fastp, called clones via MiXCR and kept in-frame beta chains. Duplicate CDR3 protein sequences are folded into a single record with the most common DNA and genes. TCRdb assigned the V and J calls; the authors' analysis was not used. For this sample there are about 680 distinct CDR3 sequences; approximately 40% appear just once. The ten largest clones capture over 50% of the sample.

Taken with the paper, the label for time point translates to: healthy control second sampling, 21 days after first. MAIT cells, defined as Valpha7.2+ CD161+ T cells, were identified and sorted by flow cytometry. Laboratory volunteers or leukocyte cones from the national blood and transplant service were used as healthy adult controls. For RNA extraction, between 5,000 and 10,000 MAIT cells per sample were sorted directly into RNAqueous-Micro lysis buffer. As a control for MAIT repertoire stability, unchallenged healthy controls were sampled twice, approximately 23 days apart. Lymphoprep gradient centrifugation was used to isolate peripheral blood mononuclear cells from both the blood samples and the leukocyte cones. Sorting was done on either a BD FACSAria Fusion or a BD FACSAria III sorter. Sequences MRHNA (CDR1) and SNTAGT (CDR2) are obtained from the germline V gene. Deletion took 3 bases off V and 4 bases off J, with a span of 15 bases between the germline ends. From cysteine to phenylalanine, the CDR3 is 15 amino acids long. The retained sequence is limited to the CDR3, 45 bases, with the frame set at the first base.

This clonotype showed up many times. No antigen is known for it. Per-nucleotide qualities are absent, and no much larger clonotype sits a single base away. The sequenced material came from MAIT cells from blood. The chain links TRBV6-4 with TRBJ1-1, and TRBD1 may be the D gene, going by 6 matching bases. This clonotype originated in an adult in good health. The CDR3 corresponds to CASSESSGEVTEAFF. In nucleotide form, the sequence is TGTGCCAGCAGTGAGTCTTCAGGGGAGGTCACTGAAGCTTTCTTT.